This is a list of T cell receptor beta chains from one sample in a study of chemoradiotherapy in HPV16-positive cancers. TCRdb keeps only in-frame clones here, not all; method: immunoSEQ multiplex PCR. The sample contains under 70,000 clones, around nine tenths of which appear only once. The starting material was blood, obtained from a patient who underwent chemoradiotherapy. The receptor source for this set is a human donor with HPV-associated anogenital cancer. CDR3s include the opening cysteine and the closing phenylalanine or tryptophan. Fields, in order: D gene, clone size, J gene, V gene, CDR3 protein, CDR3 DNA. A D gene is named only where the DNA matches it firmly. The size of a clone is reported for some rows only, either as once, few or many, or as a class for expanded clones.

d_call: .; clone_size: .; j_call: TRBJ1-4; v_call: TRBV6-1; cdr3_aa: CASGWNLNEKLFF; cdr3_nt: TGTGCCAGCGGTTGGAACCTAAATGAAAAACTGTTTTTT
d_call: .; clone_size: .; j_call: TRBJ2-1; v_call: TRBV18; cdr3_aa: CASSPLAYEQFF; cdr3_nt: TGTGCCAGCTCACCCCTAGCGTATGAGCAGTTCTTC
d_call: .; clone_size: .; j_call: TRBJ1-2; v_call: TRBV7-2; cdr3_aa: CASSSPELGRGGYTF; cdr3_nt: TGTGCCAGCAGCTCCCCGGAATTGGGAAGGGGCGGCTACACCTTC
d_call: TRBD2; clone_size: .; j_call: TRBJ2-2; v_call: TRBV7-2; cdr3_aa: CASSSRGSKRGSNTGELFF; cdr3_nt: TGTGCCAGCAGCTCCCGGGGGTCGAAGCGGGGGTCGAACACCGGGGAGCTGTTTTTT
d_call: TRBD1; clone_size: .; j_call: TRBJ1-1; v_call: TRBV19; cdr3_aa: CASSIRGQGNTEAFF; cdr3_nt: TGTGCCAGTAGTATCCGCGGACAGGGTAACACTGAAGCTTTCTTT
d_call: TRBD1; clone_size: .; j_call: TRBJ2-7; v_call: TRBV19; cdr3_aa: CASSPGTGLYEQYF; cdr3_nt: TGTGCCAGTAGTCCGGGGACAGGGCTCTACGAGCAGTACTTC
d_call: TRBD1; clone_size: .; j_call: TRBJ1-2; v_call: TRBV7-6; cdr3_aa: CASSGDDRGGYTF; cdr3_nt: TGTGCCAGCAGCGGAGACGACAGGGGCGGCTACACCTTC
d_call: .; clone_size: .; j_call: TRBJ2-6; v_call: TRBV5-1; cdr3_aa: CASSFREVAGANVLTF; cdr3_nt: TGCGCCAGCAGCTTCCGAGAAGTAGCGGGGGCCAACGTCCTGACTTTC
d_call: .; clone_size: .; j_call: TRBJ2-3; v_call: TRBV5-1; cdr3_aa: CASSYRTSTDTQYF; cdr3_nt: TGCGCCAGCAGCTACCGGACTAGCACAGATACGCAGTATTTT
d_call: .; clone_size: once; j_call: TRBJ2-3; v_call: TRBV10-3; cdr3_aa: CAISDARRLQDTQYF; cdr3_nt: TGTGCCATCAGTGATGCCCGGAGACTTCAGGATACGCAGTATTTT
d_call: .; clone_size: .; j_call: TRBJ1-1; v_call: TRBV5-6; cdr3_aa: CASSLRVGMNTEAFF; cdr3_nt: TGTGCCAGCAGCCTCAGGGTAGGCATGAACACTGAAGCTTTCTTT
d_call: TRBD1; clone_size: few; j_call: TRBJ1-1; v_call: TRBV19; cdr3_aa: CASVDRGKITEAFF; cdr3_nt: TGTGCCAGTGTGGACAGGGGAAAAATAACTGAAGCTTTCTTT
d_call: .; clone_size: .; j_call: TRBJ2-1; v_call: TRBV5-4; cdr3_aa: CASSWDNNEQFF; cdr3_nt: TGTGCCAGCAGCTGGGACAACAATGAGCAGTTCTTC
d_call: TRBD1; clone_size: .; j_call: TRBJ1-1; v_call: TRBV10-3; cdr3_aa: CAISVGTGGTEAFF; cdr3_nt: TGTGCCATCAGTGTTGGGACAGGGGGCACTGAAGCTTTCTTT
d_call: TRBD1; clone_size: .; j_call: TRBJ1-1; v_call: TRBV19; cdr3_aa: CASSSQGMNTEAFF; cdr3_nt: TGTGCCAGTAGTTCACAGGGGATGAACACTGAAGCTTTCTTT
d_call: .; clone_size: .; j_call: TRBJ1-5; v_call: TRBV5-4; cdr3_aa: CASSPDRRQPQHF; cdr3_nt: TGTGCCAGCAGCCCTGACAGGCGTCAGCCCCAGCATTTT
d_call: .; clone_size: .; j_call: TRBJ2-3; v_call: TRBV5-8; cdr3_aa: CASNRQHGTTDTQYF; cdr3_nt: TGTGCCAGCAACCGGCAGCATGGGACCACAGATACGCAGTATTTT
d_call: .; clone_size: .; j_call: TRBJ2-3; v_call: TRBV4-3; cdr3_aa: CASSLIQRDTQYF; cdr3_nt: TGCGCCAGCAGCCTAATACAGCGGGATACGCAGTATTTT